A single T cell receptor (beta chain) is shown here with its context. This sample is drawn from a study of monozygotic twins with inflammatory bowel disease. Whole blood that had not undergone T cell sorting provided the isolated total RNA. TCRdb derives one entry per CDR3 protein from the 5' RACE reads, leaving out DNA. The sample has about 350,000 distinct CDR3 sequences. This CDR3 contains 17 residues. Per the germline V gene, CDR1 is WNHNN and CDR2 is SYGVQD (reference sequence). What was sequenced was blood. The sequence derives from a human donor with ulcerative colitis or Crohn's disease, or a healthy co-twin of an affected twin (not recorded which). The chain employs TRBV10-1 and TRBJ2-2; TCRdb selects TRBD1, and the lack of DNA leaves this call unchecked. This CDR3 is CASSDWGQGSNTGELFF.